This paragraph covers one T cell receptor (beta chain) sequence. Its antigen is as yet unknown. Germline V gene sequence: CDR1 SGHRS, CDR2 YFSETQ. V was trimmed by 3 bases and J by 5 bases, leaving 15 bases between them. The CDR3 runs 15 residues. This specimen comes from a study of T cell responses to AZD1222 COVID-19 vaccine. Overall study context: Second-dose schedules of about 4 or about 12 weeks were combined. Points from the study as a whole: Clonal diversity was possibly underestimated, and white British individuals and females predominated among donors.

Libraries were prepared by immunoSEQ multiplex PCR; TCRdb keeps only in-frame clonotypes and omits some of them. Here the sample spans over 150,000 clones, roughly nine tenths being singletons. The source of this sequence is an adult in good health. The rearrangement uses TRBV5-1 and TRBJ2-1, with a tentative D call TRBD2 (6 bases). The sample here was peripheral blood, taken on day 0 of AZD1222 vaccination. The CDR3 sequence is CASSSWGERDNEQFF. CDR3 nucleotides: TGCGCCAGCAGCTCCTGGGGGGAGCGGGACAATGAGCAGTTCTTC. Supplemented by reference TRBV5-1 and TRBJ2-1, the full variable domain reads KAGVTQTPRYLIKTRGQQVTLSCSPISGHRSVSWYQQTPGQGLQFLFEYFSETQRNKGNFPGRFSGRQFSNSRSEMNVSTLELGDSALYLCASSSWGERDNEQFFGPGTRLTVL.